These 23 T cell receptor beta chains were all obtained from the same sample, sequenced in a study of blood T cell repertoires in COVID-19. TCRdb keeps only in-frame clones here, not all; method: immunoSEQ multiplex PCR. This table holds about 45,000 clones, roughly nine tenths found once. What was sequenced was peripheral blood. The receptor source for this set is a man aged 45-65 years with COVID-19, enrolled during active disease.

This clone appeared a few times. CDR3 nucleotide sequence: TGTGCCAGCAGCTTGGGGCAGGGTCTTTACGAGCAGTACTTC. Its protein is CASSLGQGLYEQYF. V usage is TRBV5-4 and J usage is TRBJ2-7; TRBD1 might be the D (5 bases). V lost 0 bases and J 4 bases, leaving 11 bases between the germline ends. Germline V gives CDR1 SGHNT, CDR2 YYREEE (reference sequence). This CDR3 region has 14 residues.

The rearrangement links TRBV14 to TRBJ2-3; 11 nucleotides match TRBD2. The CDR3 consists of 15 residues. Looked up from germline, CDR1 is SGHDN and CDR2 is FVKESK. Losses at the gene ends were 1 base for V and 9 bases for J; bases not matched to a gene: 6. The CDR3 reads CASSQALAGAGTQYF. CDR3 in DNA: TGTGCCAGCAGCCAAGCACTAGCGGGAGCGGGAACGCAGTATTTT.

This rearrangement joins TRBV4-1 to TRBJ2-1; 14 bases align to TRBD2. Germline V gene sequence: CDR1 MGHRA, CDR2 YSYEKL. The CDR3 runs 16 residues. V lost 6 bases, J lost 8 bases, and 9 bases stayed unmatched. This chain's CDR3 is CASSQRLAGGFDEQFF. CDR3 bases: TGCGCCAGCAGTCAAAGACTAGCGGGAGGGTTTGATGAGCAGTTCTTC.

This chain uses TRBV28 with TRBJ1-5; D possibly corresponds to TRBD1 (6 bases). The CDR3 extends over 15 amino acids. V shed 5 bases and J shed 6 bases, with 17 bases lying between them. The germline gives CDR1 MDHEN, CDR2 SYDVKM. The DNA for the CDR3 is TGTGCCAGCAGTATATCGTCCGGGACACTTCAGCCCCAGCATTTT. Protein: CASSISSGTLQPQHF. Full variable domain (outside the CDR3, taken from reference TRBV28 and TRBJ1-5): DVKVTQSSRYLVKRTGEKVFLECVQDMDHENMFWYRQDPGLGLRLIYFSYDVKMKEKGDIPEGYSVSREKKERFSLILESASTNQTSMYLCASSISSGTLQPQHFGDGTRLSIL.

The chain is built from TRBV5-1 and TRBJ2-5, with D possibly TRBD1 on 5 matching bases. The CDR3 is 15 residues long. Germline V gene data show CDR1 as SGHRS and CDR2 as YFSETQ. Deletions cut 3 bases from V and 3 bases from J, with 15 bases between. In DNA, the CDR3 is TGCGCCAGCAGCTACGGGTGGGCAGGGAAAGAGACCCAGTACTTC. This translates into CASSYGWAGKETQYF.

The V call is TRBV20-1, the J call TRBJ2-1; a weak D match, TRBD2 (6 bases). This CDR3 is 14 amino acids long. Germline CDR1 and CDR2: DFQATT and SNEGSKA (reference sequence). With 3 bases removed from V and 0 bases from J, the gap between germline ends came to 9 bases. The CDR3 nucleotides are TGCAGTGCTAGTCGGGGGAGCTCCTACAATGAGCAGTTCTTC. Residues: CSASRGSSYNEQFF.

This clone was detected only once. This chain joins TRBV27 and TRBJ2-3; no clear D gene. This CDR3 has 14 residues. V lost 5 bases, J lost 4 bases, and 13 bases lay in between. The germline V gene has CDR1 MNHEY and CDR2 SMNVEV (reference sequence). CDR3 region: CASSPNLAADTQYF. DNA of the CDR3: TGTGCCAGCAGTCCTAACTTAGCAGCAGATACGCAGTATTTT.

V and J are TRBV7-2 and TRBJ2-3; 7 bases are a match to TRBD2. V dropped 1 base and J dropped 4; count of bases not matched to a gene: 2. The CDR3 runs 14 residues. Germline V lookup: CDR1 SGHTA, CDR2 FQGNSA. The CDR3 region has the DNA TGTGCCAGCAGCTTAGGCCGGGAGGCAGATACGCAGTATTTT. It translates to CASSLGREADTQYF.

The CDR3 reads CASRDRVGKNIQYF. The CDR3 DNA is TGTGCCAGTAGGGACAGGGTGGGCAAAAACATTCAGTACTTC. The J gene is TRBJ2-4, the V gene TRBV2; TRBD1 matches at 9 bases. CDR1 SNHLY and CDR2 FYNNEI come from the germline V gene. V shed 9 bases, J shed 3 bases, and the junction held 6 bases outside the gene matches. The CDR3 is 14 amino acids.

The chain combines TRBV7-2 with TRBJ2-7; the match to TRBD2 covers 7 bases. Germline V CDR1 and CDR2: SGHTA, FQGNSA. The trim removed 1 base at V and 3 bases at J, leaving 9 bases unmatched. The CDR3 is 16 amino acids. CDR3 bases: TGTGCCAGCAGCTTAGGCCCCGCCCCGGGGGGCTACGAGCAGTACTTC. Its protein product is CASSLGPAPGGYEQYF.

The V and J genes are TRBV5-1 and TRBJ2-3; D gene uncertain. This CDR3 region has 11 residues. Germline CDR1 is SGHRS and CDR2 is YFSETQ. Trimming stripped 0 bases from V and 7 bases from J, with 3 bases between. The CDR3 DNA sequence: TGCGCCAGCAGCTTGGACAATACGCAGTATTTT. As protein: CASSLDNTQYF.

This chain uses TRBV6-5 with TRBJ1-5; 7 bases agree with TRBD1. The CDR3 loop spans 14 amino acids. Unmatched junction bases numbered 4, after V lost 5 bases and J lost 3 bases. Looked up from germline, CDR1 is MNHEY and CDR2 is SVGAGI. CDR3 nucleotides: TGTGCCAGCAGTAGGGGACAGTCCAATCAGCCCCAGCATTTT. As protein: CASSRGQSNQPQHF.

This sequence joins TRBV20-1 and TRBJ1-1; TRBD1 agrees at 7 bases. This CDR3 has 11 residues. V shed 6 bases, J shed 7 bases, and the junction held 5 bases outside the gene matches. The V gene's germline CDR1 is DFQATT and CDR2 SNEGSKA (reference sequence). The CDR3: CSAETGFEAFF. CDR3 nucleotide sequence: TGCAGTGCAGAGACAGGGTTTGAAGCTTTCTTT.

The V gene is TRBV19, the J gene TRBJ1-2; TRBD1 aligns across 9 bases. This CDR3 contains 15 residues. Trimming cost V 6 bases and J 7 bases; bases outside gene matches: 12. Germline CDR1 is LNHDA and CDR2 is SQIVND (reference sequence). The CDR3 is CASSRLRDRVFGYTF. The CDR3 DNA follows: TGTGCCAGTAGCCGACTCCGGGACAGGGTTTTTGGCTACACCTTC. Looking up the rest from reference TRBV19 and TRBJ1-2 gives the full variable domain: DGGITQSPKYLFRKEGQNVTLSCEQNLNHDAMYWYRQDPGQGLRLIYYSQIVNDFQKGDIAEGYSVSREKKESFPLTVTSAQKNPTAFYLCASSRLRDRVFGYTFGSGTRLTVV.

V gene TRBV19 combines with J gene TRBJ1-5, with unresolved D. The CDR3 is 14 amino acids. CDR1 and CDR2 from the germline V gene are LNHDA and SQIVND (reference sequence). V dropped 0 bases and J dropped 6 bases, with 9 bases sitting between them. This chain's CDR3 is CASSIEGLIQPQHF. The CDR3 coding sequence is TGTGCCAGTAGTATAGAGGGCTTGATTCAGCCCCAGCATTTT.

The chain is built from TRBV5-4 and TRBJ2-7; D ambiguous. The germline V gene has CDR1 SGHNT and CDR2 YYREEE (reference sequence). V lost 2 bases and J 3 bases, leaving 9 bases between the germline ends. The CDR3 extends over 13 amino acids. Here the CDR3 reads CASSFPGNYEQYF. CDR3 coding DNA: TGTGCCAGCAGCTTCCCAGGCAACTACGAGCAGTACTTC.

This rearrangement joins TRBV6-4 to TRBJ1-2; D gene ambiguous. Germline V gives CDR1 MRHNA, CDR2 SNTAGT. The CDR3 is made up of 17 amino acids. V was shortened by 6 bases and J by 0 bases, with 20 bases between the two germline ends. The CDR3 region is CASSRHSPLPSNYGYTF. Written as DNA, the CDR3 is TGTGCCAGCAGCCGCCACAGCCCTTTGCCTTCTAACTATGGCTACACCTTC.

This chain joins TRBV27 and TRBJ2-1, with 9 bases lining up with TRBD1. The CDR3 consists of 14 residues. CDR1 and CDR2 from the germline V gene are MNHEY and SMNVEV (reference sequence). After removal of 4 bases from V and 8 bases from J, the junction contained 6 bases not matched to a gene. The CDR3: CASSSLDRGYEQFF. The CDR3, as DNA: TGTGCCAGCAGTTCGCTGGACAGGGGCTATGAGCAGTTCTTC.

The V and J genes are TRBV6-5 and TRBJ2-7; maybe TRBD2 (6 bases). Trimming removed 5 bases from V and 4 bases from J, with 12 bases in between. CDR3 length: 13 residues. Per the germline V gene, CDR1 is MNHEY and CDR2 is SVGAGI. The CDR3 nucleotides read TGTGCCAGCAGTCGGGGACGGGAGTACGAGCAGTACTTC. Protein sequence: CASSRGREYEQYF.

The gene calls are TRBV7-2 and TRBJ1-2, with 7 bases lining up with TRBD1. The CDR3 totals 13 residues. The V and J ends lost 4 bases and 4 bases, in that order; junction bases with no gene match: 3. In germline, CDR1 is SGHTA, CDR2 FQGNSA. The CDR3 region is CASSSTGPYGYTF. The CDR3 DNA reads TGTGCCAGCAGCTCGACAGGGCCCTATGGCTACACCTTC.

This sequence joins TRBV11-2 and TRBJ2-7; a possible D gene is TRBD1 (6 bases). CDR3 length: 16 residues. V was pared by 4 bases and J by 2 bases, with 18 bases between. From germline, CDR1 is SGHAT and CDR2 FQNNGV. The CDR3 reads CASSSLTTGLTYEQYF. As DNA, the CDR3 is TGTGCCAGCAGCTCGCTGACGACAGGTTTAACCTACGAGCAGTACTTC.

This clone was counted once. The chain is built from TRBV4-1 and TRBJ1-1; TRBD1 might be the D (5 bases). Trimming removed 0 bases from V and 0 bases from J, with 14 bases in between. The CDR3 spans 17 residues. Germline CDR1 reads MGHRA; CDR2 reads YSYEKL. The CDR3 DNA follows: TGCGCCAGCAGCCAAGATCGTTTAGGGGCCATGAACACTGAAGCTTTCTTT. Translated: CASSQDRLGAMNTEAFF.

The chain has TRBV7-9 and TRBJ1-2; tentative D call: TRBD1 (5 bases). The CDR3 is 15 residues long. V lost 2 bases and J lost 1, with 11 bases in between. CDR1 is SEHNR and CDR2 is FQNEAQ in the germline V gene (reference sequence). In DNA form, the CDR3 reads TGTGCCAGCAGCTTACCCGAGCAGGGTAACTATGGCTACACCTTC. It encodes CASSLPEQGNYGYTF. Full variable domain (outside the CDR3, taken from reference TRBV7-9 and TRBJ1-2): DTGVSQNPRHKITKRGQNVTFRCDPISEHNRLYWYRQTLGQGPEFLTYFQNEAQLEKSRLLSDRFSAERPKGSFSTLEIQRTEQGDSAMYLCASSLPEQGNYGYTFGSGTRLTVV.